These T cell receptor beta chains were read from a single sample in a study of shared clonotypes between healthy human individuals. Profiled with immunoSEQ multiplex PCR; TCRdb holds only in-frame clones, not every one. The table includes roughly 500,000 clones, roughly 77% detected once. The sample taken for sequencing was PBMCs. The receptors here all came from a woman aged 40 to 55 in good health. Some clones in this sample may be carry-over from other donors' samples. Both conserved end residues are part of each CDR3. Each record gives: J gene, clone size, V gene, D gene, CDR3 protein, CDR3 DNA. D genes are given only for firm matches. Size is omitted from some rows. Given values are once, few, many or a class for expanded clones.

>TRBJ2-3|many|TRBV6-4|TRBD2
CASSDAGGSGTDTQYF
TGTGCCAGCAGTGACGCGGGAGGTAGTGGCACAGATACGCAGTATTTT
>TRBJ1-5|.|TRBV28|TRBD1
CASSPMGQGAQPQHF
TGTGCCAGCAGTCCCATGGGCCAGGGGGCCCAGCCCCAGCATTTT
>TRBJ2-7|.|TRBV19|TRBD2
CASSTKAGGPYEQYF
TGTGCCAGTAGTACGAAAGCGGGAGGCCCTTACGAGCAGTACTTC
>TRBJ2-7|.|TRBV4-3|.
CASSQADGTYEQYF
TGCGCCAGCAGCCAAGCGGACGGAACCTACGAGCAGTACTTC
>TRBJ1-2|.|TRBV4-3|.
CASSQDLFTFNYGYTF
TGCGCCAGCAGCCAAGATTTGTTCACTTTTAACTATGGCTACACCTTC
>TRBJ2-3|.|TRBV6-5|.
CASRRAGTDTQYF
TGTGCCAGCAGGAGGGCCGGCACAGATACGCAGTATTTT
>TRBJ2-3|few|TRBV6-5|.
CASSYSWASTDTQYF
TGTGCCAGCAGTTACTCATGGGCTAGCACAGATACGCAGTATTTT
>TRBJ1-2|.|TRBV7-8|.
CASSLGTANYGYTF
TGTGCCAGCAGCTTAGGGACAGCCAACTATGGCTACACCTTC
>TRBJ2-2|.|TRBV19|.
CASIGALGSGELFF
TGTGCCAGTATAGGGGCCCTTGGGTCCGGGGAGCTGTTTTTT
>TRBJ2-6|.|TRBV29-1|.
CSVFETGANVLTF
TGCAGCGTTTTCGAGACTGGGGCCAACGTCCTGACTTTC
>TRBJ2-3|.|TRBV11-2|.
CASSLGGSSTDTQYF
TGTGCCAGCAGCTTAGGGGGATCTAGCACAGATACGCAGTATTTT
>TRBJ1-2|.|TRBV7-9|.
CASSLAEVFGYTF
TGTGCCAGCAGCTTAGCCGAGGTTTTTGGCTACACCTTC
>TRBJ2-1|.|TRBV25-1|TRBD1
CASSDARPRDSSSNEQFF
TGTGCCAGCAGTGACGCCCGCCCCCGGGACAGCTCCTCTAATGAGCAGTTCTTC
>TRBJ2-7|.|TRBV7-2|.
CASSLDYWVEQYF
TGTGCCAGCAGCTTGGACTACTGGGTCGAGCAGTACTTC
>TRBJ1-6|.|TRBV4-1|.
CASSQGTAHNSPLHF
TGCGCCAGCAGCCAAGGGACAGCCCATAATTCACCCCTCCACTTT
>TRBJ1-1|.|TRBV9|.
CASGPGHTEAFF
TGTGCCAGTGGCCCGGGACACACTGAAGCTTTCTTT
>TRBJ2-1|.|TRBV28|.
CAGTPPVGTYNEQFF
TGTGCCGGCACCCCTCCTGTCGGGACATACAATGAGCAGTTCTTC
>TRBJ2-3|.|TRBV5-1|.
CASSLGGDPNTDTQYF
TGCGCCAGCAGCTTGGGGGGGGACCCCAACACAGATACGCAGTATTTT
>TRBJ2-7|.|TRBV28|.
CASSPLGGPEQYF
TGTGCCAGCAGCCCCCTCGGGGGCCCCGAGCAGTACTTC
>TRBJ1-5|.|TRBV7-2|.
CASSRRDGNQPQHF
TGTGCCAGCAGCAGACGGGACGGCAATCAGCCCCAGCATTTT
>TRBJ2-3|.|TRBV6-1|.
CASSEAPGGGTDTQYF
TGTGCCAGCAGTGAAGCGCCCGGGGGTGGCACAGATACGCAGTATTTT
>TRBJ1-1|.|TRBV6-5|.
CASSYSGTSSNTEAFF
TGTGCCAGCAGTTACTCAGGGACATCATCGAACACTGAAGCTTTCTTT
>TRBJ2-5|.|TRBV10-3|.
CAISTLWRTNQETQYF
TGTGCCATCAGCACACTCTGGCGGACGAACCAAGAGACCCAGTACTTC
>TRBJ1-2|.|TRBV2|.
CASSQRPGYTF
TGTGCCAGCAGCCAGAGACCCGGCTACACCTTC
>TRBJ2-1|.|TRBV29-1|.
CSASPAGGVDNEQFF
TGCAGCGCTTCCCCCGCCGGGGGAGTGGACAATGAGCAGTTCTTC
>TRBJ2-1|.|TRBV15|.
CATSRARWDYNEQFF
TGTGCCACCAGCAGAGCCCGGTGGGACTACAATGAGCAGTTCTTC
>TRBJ1-1|.|TRBV2|.
CASRGGRMNTEAFF
TGTGCCAGCAGAGGAGGACGAATGAACACTGAAGCTTTCTTT
>TRBJ2-1|.|TRBV7-3|.
CASSLRGTHSYNEQFF
TGTGCCAGCAGCTTACGCGGGACACACTCCTACAATGAGCAGTTCTTC
>TRBJ2-1|.|TRBV6-1|TRBD2
CASSVLAGSYNEQFF
TGTGCCAGCAGTGTACTAGCGGGATCCTACAATGAACAGTTCTTC
>TRBJ1-1|.|TRBV29-1|TRBD1
CSVEEGTAMNTEAFF
TGCAGCGTTGAGGAGGGGACAGCGATGAACACTGAAGCTTTCTTT